Each of the 11 T cell receptor beta chains below was sequenced from the same sample in a study of blood T cell repertoires in COVID-19. Sequencing was performed with immunoSEQ multiplex PCR; in TCRdb, only in-frame clones are kept and a portion is missing. This sample has roughly 190,000 clones, with less than 80% found just once. The source material was peripheral blood. All receptors come from a woman between 45 and 60 years old with acute or convalescent COVID-19.

This clone was recorded once. Here the CDR3 reads CASSPGQTWGYGYTF. The CDR3, as DNA: TGTGCCAGCAGCCCCGGACAGACCTGGGGGTATGGCTACACCTTC. This chain links TRBV5-6 with TRBJ1-2; tentative D call: TRBD1 (6 bases). Trimming pared 4 bases from V and 5 bases from J, leaving 18 bases between. This CDR3 has 15 amino acids. Germline V lookup: CDR1 SGHDT, CDR2 YYEEEE.

The rearrangement joins TRBV4-3 to TRBJ1-1; weak D call: TRBD1 (5 bases). Germline assignment: CDR1 LGHNA and CDR2 YSLEER. The CDR3 runs to 14 residues. V was shortened by 3 bases and J by 5 bases, with 13 bases between the two germline ends. The chain's CDR3 is CASSQDMLGTEAFF. Written as DNA, the CDR3 is TGCGCCAGCAGCCAGGACATGCTGGGGACTGAAGCTTTCTTT.

The chain recombines TRBV2 with TRBJ1-5, with TRBD1 matching over 8 bases. Germline values: CDR1 SNHLY, CDR2 FYNNEI. J lost 5 bases, V lost 5 bases, and 8 bases had no gene match. This CDR3 is built from 15 residues. CDR3 residues: CASSRDRGSYQPQHF. The CDR3 coding sequence is TGTGCCAGCAGTCGAGACAGGGGTTCTTATCAGCCCCAGCATTTT.

This clone was recorded only once. The rearrangement joins TRBV5-4 to TRBJ1-2; D is ambiguous. Germline V gene data show CDR1 as SGHNT and CDR2 as YYREEE (reference sequence). V was clipped by 0 bases and J by 8 bases, with 14 bases between them. The CDR3 has 14 residues. DNA of the CDR3: TGTGCCAGCAGCTTGGCGGGAGTGTTGGAGGGCTACACCTTC. It is translated as CASSLAGVLEGYTF.

V is TRBV24-1 and J is TRBJ1-1, with D perhaps matching TRBD1 (5 bases). V gave up 0 bases and J gave up 1 base, with 14 bases separating them. The CDR3 extends over 17 amino acids. Germline loops: CDR1 KGHDR, CDR2 SFDVKD. The CDR3 sequence: CATSDLVVGAANTEAFF. The CDR3 DNA follows: TGTGCCACCAGTGATTTGGTCGTTGGGGCAGCGAACACTGAAGCTTTCTTT.

The rearrangement joins TRBV19 to TRBJ1-6; weak D call: TRBD1 (5 bases). The CDR3 runs to 18 residues. CDR1 is LNHDA, CDR2 SQIVND, per germline (reference sequence). The germline V and J ends were trimmed by 1 base and 3 bases, with 16 bases remaining between them. Here the CDR3 reads CASSIGGGDSNYNSPLHF. The CDR3 region has the DNA TGTGCCAGTAGTATAGGGGGCGGTGATTCCAACTATAATTCACCCCTCCACTTT.

The CDR3 sequence: CASGLGVGGEQYF. CDR3 DNA sequence: TGTGCTAGTGGTTTAGGGGTCGGGGGCGAGCAGTACTTC. This sequence joins TRBV12-5 and TRBJ2-7; D is perhaps TRBD2 (6 bases). Between the trimmed V and J ends, which lost 3 bases and 6 bases, there was a span of 12 bases. CDR1 and CDR2 (germline): LGHNT, FRNRAP. There are 13 residues in the CDR3.

This sequence joins TRBV27 and TRBJ2-4; the D is unclear. The CDR3 extends over 16 amino acids. Germline-derived CDR1 and CDR2 are MNHEY and SMNVEV (reference sequence). Trimming pared 0 bases from V and 0 bases from J, leaving 9 bases between. CDR3 in amino acids: CASSLSLRLAKNIQYF. The CDR3, as DNA: TGTGCCAGCAGTTTATCTCTGAGACTAGCCAAAAACATTCAGTACTTC.

This clone has only a few counts. The rearrangement joins TRBV7-9 to TRBJ1-3; D is ambiguous. The CDR3 spans 15 residues. Germline CDR1 SEHNR, CDR2 FQNEAQ (reference sequence). V shed 0 bases and J shed 1 base, with 7 bases lying between them. The DNA of the CDR3 is TGTGCCAGCAGCTTAGCTTTCGGGTCTGGAAACACCATATATTTT. Its protein is CASSLAFGSGNTIYF.

The chain combines TRBV3-1 (or the pseudogene TRBV3-2) with TRBJ1-1; the D gene is possibly TRBD1 (5 bases). Per the germline V gene, CDR1 is LGHDT and CDR2 is YNNKEL (reference sequence). This CDR3 comprises 13 residues. V was shortened by 1 base and J by 8 bases, with 11 bases between the two germline ends. The CDR3 loop reads CASSQGENREAFF. The CDR3 DNA follows: TGTGCCAGCAGCCAAGGAGAGAACAGGGAAGCTTTCTTT.

This clone was seen a handful of times. CDR3 region: CASTSFEFSGYTF. The CDR3 nucleotides read TGTGCCAGTACTTCCTTCGAGTTCTCCGGCTACACCTTC. The chain couples TRBV19 to TRBJ1-2; D ambiguous. This CDR3 has 13 amino acids. CDR1 and CDR2 from the germline V gene are LNHDA and SQIVND (reference sequence). Between the trimmed V and J ends, which lost 7 bases and 8 bases, there was a span of 17 bases.